The 30 T cell receptor beta chains given below trace back to one sample, sequenced in a study of post-analysis software for immune sequencing data. Study-wide results and limits: In patients, five TRBV segments were more frequent than in controls, with TRBV5-6, TRBV5-1 and TRBV20-1 among them.

Unique molecular identifiers featured in each of the TCR beta cDNA libraries. Each CDR3 protein is one row after TCRdb ran MiXCR on the PCR reads. The sample lists a few hundred thousand distinct CDR3 sequences; 39% were seen once. Their target antigens are unknown. Material for sequencing was blood. Source of these receptors: a girl aged 2-10 years with multiple sclerosis.

Only a few counts were recorded for this clonotype. The V gene is TRBV20-1, the J gene TRBJ1-2; maybe TRBD1 (6 bases). The V gene lost 1 base and the J gene lost 2 bases, with 20 bases spanning the gap. Per germline, CDR1 DFQATT and CDR2 SNEGSKA (reference sequence). The CDR3 runs 17 residues. The CDR3 region has the DNA TGCAGTGCTAGAGCGCTGAATTACAGGGACGCAAACTATGGCTACACCTTC. It is translated as CSARALNYRDANYGYTF.

V gene TRBV5-1 combines with J gene TRBJ2-7, with 8 positions matching TRBD2. The V segment lost 4 bases and the J segment 0 bases; nucleotides outside the gene matches: 9. The V gene's germline CDR1 is SGHRS and CDR2 YFSETQ. This CDR3 contains 16 residues. The CDR3 sequence is CASSRILAANSYEQYF. The CDR3 nucleotides read TGCGCCAGCAGCAGGATACTAGCGGCCAACTCCTACGAGCAGTACTTC.

V is TRBV28 and J is TRBJ2-7; possibly TRBD2 for D (6 bases). The germline V gene has CDR1 MDHEN and CDR2 SYDVKM. V was clipped by 6 bases and J by 2 bases, with 14 bases between them. The CDR3 is made up of 14 amino acids. The CDR3 DNA sequence: TGTGCCAGCAGCCTTCGGGACTCCGCCTACGAGCAGTACTTC. Its translation is CASSLRDSAYEQYF.

CDR3 in DNA: TGCGCCAGCAGCTTGGTTCTAGAGGAAAAACTGTTTTTT. Protein sequence: CASSLVLEEKLFF. This chain connects TRBV5-1 to TRBJ1-4; the D is unclear. V lost 0 bases and J lost 8, with 8 bases in between. This CDR3 spans 13 amino acids. CDR1 is SGHRS, CDR2 YFSETQ, per germline.

The chain joins TRBV11-2 to TRBJ2-7; D gene unclear. Trimming took 0 bases from V and 6 from J, leaving 15 bases between them. Germline loops: CDR1 SGHAT, CDR2 FQNNGV. This CDR3 contains 15 residues. The chain's CDR3 is CASSLESVGRGEQYF. In DNA form, the CDR3 reads TGTGCCAGCAGCTTAGAGTCTGTCGGCAGAGGCGAGCAGTACTTC. Looking up the rest from reference TRBV11-2 and TRBJ2-7 gives the full variable domain: EAGVAQSPRYKIIEKRQSVAFWCNPISGHATLYWYQQILGQGPKLLIQFQNNGVVDDSQLPKDRFSAERLKGVDSTLKIQPAKLEDSAVYLCASSLESVGRGEQYFGPGTRLTVT.

J is TRBJ2-1 and V is TRBV4-1; D gene unclear. The CDR3 is 15 residues long. V was trimmed by 2 bases and J by 2 bases, leaving 10 bases between them. Germline V gene lookup returns CDR1 MGHRA and CDR2 YSYEKL. The CDR3 reads CASSQIHRTYNEQFF. The CDR3 DNA reads as TGCGCCAGCAGCCAAATTCACAGAACCTACAATGAGCAGTTCTTC.

The chain is built from TRBV5-6 and TRBJ2-1, with 15 bases aligning to TRBD2. J gave up 10 bases and V 2 bases, and 1 base lay outside the gene matches. This CDR3 contains 14 residues. Per germline, CDR1 SGHDT and CDR2 YYEEEE. CDR3 in amino acids: CASSFGTSGGEQFF. The CDR3, as DNA: TGTGCCAGCAGCTTTGGGACTAGCGGGGGGGAGCAGTTCTTC.

The chain is built from TRBV10-3 and TRBJ2-3; D possibly matches TRBD1 or TRBD2 (6 bases each). CDR3 length: 14 residues. Per the germline V gene, CDR1 is ENHRY and CDR2 is SYGVKD. V was pared by 8 bases and J by 6 bases, with 18 bases between. The DNA of the CDR3 is TGTGCCATCGGACCGAGGGGGGAGAGTGATACGCAGTATTTT. Translated: CAIGPRGESDTQYF.

This clonotype occurred a few times. This rearrangement joins TRBV3-1 to TRBJ1-6, with 7 bases that match TRBD1. V lost 3 bases, J lost 8 bases, and 4 bases stayed unmatched. The germline V gene has CDR1 LGHDT and CDR2 YNNKEL (reference sequence). CDR3 length: 14 amino acids. CDR3 residues: CASSQTGWDSPLHF. As DNA, the CDR3 is TGTGCCAGCAGCCAGACAGGGTGGGATTCACCCCTCCACTTT.

The sample holds a few counts of this clonotype. The chain is built from TRBV20-1 and TRBJ2-7; tentatively, D is TRBD2 (5 bases). The CDR3 runs to 14 residues. Germline V gives CDR1 DFQATT, CDR2 SNEGSKA (reference sequence). Trimming left V 3 bases short and J 2 bases short, with 14 bases between. The CDR3 is CSARTPQRTYEQYF. CDR3 sequence (DNA): TGCAGTGCTAGGACCCCCCAGCGGACCTACGAGCAGTACTTC.

The sample holds a few counts of this clonotype. The chain joins TRBV28 to TRBJ2-7; D is possibly TRBD1 (5 bases). CDR1 and CDR2 from the germline V gene are MDHEN and SYDVKM. The V gene lost 7 bases and the J gene lost 4 bases, with 11 bases spanning the gap. The CDR3 consists of 12 residues. CDR3 DNA sequence: TGTGCCAGCACCCAGGGCCTGTACGAGCAGTACTTC. This translates into CASTQGLYEQYF.

This clonotype was detected only a few times. DNA for the CDR3: TGCAGTGCTAGAGATGTCCCTTTTTTGGACGGTGAGCAGTTCTTC. This codes for CSARDVPFLDGEQFF. This rearrangement joins TRBV20-1 to TRBJ2-1; D not resolved. Between the trimmed V and J ends, which lost 0 bases and 9 bases, there was a span of 18 bases. Per the germline V gene, CDR1 is DFQATT and CDR2 is SNEGSKA (reference sequence). This CDR3 spans 15 amino acids.

This clonotype was found a few times. The chain has TRBV7-3 and TRBJ2-3, with 7 bases aligning to TRBD2. The CDR3 totals 15 residues. Germline values: CDR1 SGHTA, CDR2 FQGTGA. Trimming at V came to 4 bases and at J to 6 bases, leaving 10 bases not matched to a gene. CDR3 in DNA: TGTGCCAGCAGCTCCACCGCTGGACTAGGGGATACGCAGTATTTT. As protein: CASSSTAGLGDTQYF.

On this clonotype itself: Given the absence of the conserved phenylalanine or tryptophan at the CDR3 end, a read error is likely. The chain carries TRBV6-5 and TRBJ2-5; no clear D. V dropped 3 bases and J dropped 5 bases, with 13 bases sitting between them. The CDR3 covers 14 residues. Germline CDR1 reads MNHEY; CDR2 reads SVGAGI. The CDR3 nucleotides read TGTGCCAGCAGTTATACCGGACCACGGGAGACCCAGTACCTC. Its translation: CASSYTGPRETQYL.

This rearrangement joins TRBV4-1 to TRBJ2-3; D call uncertain. Per germline, CDR1 MGHRA and CDR2 YSYEKL. The CDR3 runs 12 residues. The ends were cut back, 0 bases at V and 14 bases at J, with 12 bases in the middle. This CDR3 reads CASSQDQRMRYF. CDR3 coding DNA: TGCGCCAGCAGCCAAGATCAACGGATGAGGTATTTT.

This chain links TRBV11-2 with TRBJ2-7, with 8 bases matching TRBD2. CDR1 SGHAT and CDR2 FQNNGV come from the germline V gene. This CDR3 is built from 15 residues. Trimming cost V 3 bases and J 2 bases; bases outside gene matches: 6. The CDR3 protein is CASSFFTSGTYEQYF. DNA of the CDR3: TGTGCCAGCAGCTTCTTTACTAGCGGCACCTACGAGCAGTACTTC.

The chain couples TRBV28 to TRBJ1-6; 9 bases are shared with TRBD1. Per germline, CDR1 MDHEN and CDR2 SYDVKM. CDR3 length equals 16 residues. V was clipped by 7 bases and J by 7 bases; unmatched bases: 11. CDR3 coding DNA: TGTGCCAGCACCTCCTTCCGGACAGGGGAAAATTCACCCCTCCACTTT. It is translated as CASTSFRTGENSPLHF.

The genes are TRBV7-2 and TRBJ2-1; 10 nucleotides line up with TRBD2. The CDR3 has 15 residues. J lost 5 bases, V lost 5 bases, and 6 bases had no gene match. Germline values: CDR1 SGHTA, CDR2 FQGNSA. CDR3 region: CASSLRLAGNNEQFF. The CDR3 nucleotides are TGTGCCAGCAGCCTCCGACTAGCGGGTAACAATGAGCAGTTCTTC.

This chain uses TRBV11-2 with TRBJ2-4; 7 bases align to TRBD1. The J call may be mistaken, given a closer DNA end match to TRBJ2-5. CDR3 length: 13 residues. CDR1 is SGHAT, CDR2 FQNNGV, per germline. The CDR3 loop is CASSQDRPGTQYF. The CDR3, as DNA: TGTGCCAGCAGCCAGGACAGGCCGGGGACCCAGTACTTC.

This clonotype was found a few times. The rearrangement uses TRBV7-2 and TRBJ1-5; 7 nucleotides agree with TRBD1. Losses at the gene ends were 0 bases for V and 6 bases for J; bases not matched to a gene: 8. The CDR3 is made up of 16 amino acids. Germline assignment: CDR1 SGHTA and CDR2 FQGNSA. This chain's CDR3 is CASSLAIRGLRQPQHF. DNA of the CDR3: TGTGCCAGCAGCTTAGCGATAAGGGGGCTGCGTCAGCCCCAGCATTTT.

This chain links TRBV9 with TRBJ2-1, with TRBD2 matching over 10 bases. Germline CDR1 and CDR2: SGDLS and YYNGEE. The CDR3 contains 16 residues. With V trimmed by 0 bases and J by 0 bases, 0 bases remained unmatched. In nucleotides, the CDR3 is TGTGCCAGCAGCGTAGCTAGCGGGGGCTCCTACAATGAGCAGTTCTTC. This codes for CASSVASGGSYNEQFF.

This clonotype was seen only a few times. This chain uses TRBV4-2 with TRBJ2-1; D gene uncertain. The ends were cut back, 1 base at V and 7 bases at J, with 14 bases in the middle. The CDR3 length is 15 residues. The germline V gene has CDR1 LGHNA and CDR2 YNFKEQ. This chain's CDR3 is CASSQAAPGPNEQFF. CDR3 nucleotide sequence: TGTGCCAGCAGCCAAGCAGCCCCGGGTCCAAATGAGCAGTTCTTC.

Regarding this clonotype: Sequence at one end of the junction differs from germline and may be a read error. The CDR3 nucleotides are TGTGCCACCAGCGATTTGCCCTACCAGGGGGCGGGGGAGACCCAGTACTTC. Encoded protein: CATSDLPYQGAGETQYF. The chain has TRBV24-1 and TRBJ2-5, with 8 bases aligning to TRBD1. Germline values: CDR1 KGHDR, CDR2 SFDVKD. This CDR3 region has 17 residues.

The V call is TRBV28, the J call TRBJ1-1; D gene uncertain. The CDR3 loop spans 13 amino acids. Germline V gene data show CDR1 as MDHEN and CDR2 as SYDVKM. V dropped 8 bases and J dropped 0 bases, with 10 bases sitting between them. The CDR3 DNA reads as TGTGCCAGCCGGACCCCGGTGAACACTGAAGCTTTCTTT. Protein: CASRTPVNTEAFF.

This chain uses TRBV4-1 with TRBJ2-2; TRBD2 aligns across 10 bases. V was clipped by 1 base and J by 0 bases; unmatched bases: 11. The CDR3 totals 20 residues. The germline V gene has CDR1 MGHRA and CDR2 YSYEKL. CDR3: CASSQAGPGSGGPNTGELFF. In DNA, the CDR3 is TGCGCCAGCAGCCAAGCGGGTCCAGGTAGCGGGGGGCCGAACACCGGGGAGCTGTTTTTT.

As for this clonotype: At one end the junction does not follow the germline gene, possibly because of a read error. This chain uses TRBV28 with TRBJ1-2; D is uncertain. This CDR3 is 14 amino acids long. From germline, CDR1 is MDHEN and CDR2 SYDVKM. As DNA, the CDR3 is TGTGCCTGCAGGTTGCCGGCACGATACTATGACTACACCTTC. It yields the protein CACRLPARYYDYTF.

This chain joins TRBV5-1 and TRBJ2-2, with D unresolved. V was clipped by 0 bases and J by 0 bases, with 6 bases between them. The CDR3 is made up of 15 amino acids. CDR1 is SGHRS and CDR2 is YFSETQ in the germline V gene. CDR3 loop: CASSLGASNTGELFF. DNA for the CDR3: TGCGCCAGCAGCTTGGGGGCCTCGAACACCGGGGAGCTGTTTTTT. Filled out from reference TRBV5-1 and TRBJ2-2, the complete variable domain reads KAGVTQTPRYLIKTRGQQVTLSCSPISGHRSVSWYQQTPGQGLQFLFEYFSETQRNKGNFPGRFSGRQFSNSRSEMNVSTLELGDSALYLCASSLGASNTGELFFGEGSRLTVL.

The chain is built from TRBV7-2 and TRBJ2-1, with TRBD1 as a possible D gene (5 bases). There are 16 residues in the CDR3. V was shortened by 1 base and J by 4 bases, with 14 bases between the two germline ends. CDR1 is SGHTA, CDR2 FQGNSA, per germline. CDR3 residues: CASSLVSGSNYNEQFF. As DNA, the CDR3 is TGTGCCAGCAGCTTAGTGTCAGGGTCAAATTACAATGAGCAGTTCTTC.

This clonotype was seen only a few times. V is TRBV28 and J is TRBJ1-1; D gene unclear. This CDR3 spans 13 amino acids. Germline V gene sequence: CDR1 MDHEN, CDR2 SYDVKM. Trimming left V 7 bases short and J 5 bases short, with 14 bases between. For the CDR3, the DNA is TGTGCCAGCACCCGACGGACCGGGACTGAAGCTTTCTTT. It codes for CASTRRTGTEAFF.

This chain joins TRBV29-1 and TRBJ1-2; tentative D call: TRBD1 (5 bases). The CDR3 has 13 residues. Germline loops: CDR1 SQVTM, CDR2 ANQGSEA. The V end lost 2 bases, the J end lost 1 base, and 8 bases lay between the germline ends. CDR3 region: CSVEIDSNYGYTF. In DNA, the CDR3 is TGCAGCGTTGAAATCGACAGTAACTATGGCTACACCTTC.